This section outlines one TCR beta chain sequence together with its context. Authors' processing steps: Estimation of nucleated cell counts was performed using reference gene primer amplification. Only in-frame clones appear in the TCRdb table, and some are missing; sequencing was by immunoSEQ multiplex PCR. Clone size and the V and J calls come from that table; the DNA yielded D and trimming. The sample has 95,000 to 110,000 clones, about 90% seen once; the top ten hold 3.5% to 4%. The CDR3 contains 15 residues. Germline assignment: CDR1 LGHDT and CDR2 YNNKEL (reference sequence). V was cut by 5 bases and J by 0 bases, with 13 bases left in between. The data are from a study of blood T cell repertoires in COVID-19. Whole-study context: Samples of COVID-19 (acute and convalescent) were obtained from the United States, Italy and Spain. PBMCs, B-cell-depleted T cells, or T cells were the source of the cDNA or gDNA that made up the material.

The specimen was peripheral blood. V usage is TRBV3-1 (or the pseudogene TRBV3-2) and J usage is TRBJ1-2; D unresolved. This receptor was obtained from a woman aged 55-69 years with acute or convalescent COVID-19. The CDR3 DNA reads TGTGCCAGCAGCGGCCGACTTATAGCTAACTATGGCTACACCTTC. This sequence encodes CASSGRLIANYGYTF.